These 19 T cell receptor beta chains originate from one sample sequenced in a study of OX40 agonist ivuxolimab in advanced cancers. Libraries were prepared by immunoSEQ multiplex PCR; TCRdb keeps only in-frame clonotypes and omits some of them. The table records around 70,000 clones, roughly 80% of them present only once. The material was CD4+ or CD8+ T cells sorted from blood, obtained in a trial of the OX40 agonist ivuxolimab. Every receptor here comes from an adult with an advanced solid tumor such as melanoma, head and neck, liver or kidney cancer.

J is TRBJ2-1 and V is TRBV19; TRBD2 matches at 10 bases. CDR1 LNHDA and CDR2 SQIVND come from the germline V gene (reference sequence). Trimming removed 7 bases from V and 8 bases from J; junction bases left unmatched: 8. CDR3 length equals 14 residues. CDR3 bases: TGTGCCAGTATGGTGTCGAGCGGGAGGGATGAGCAGTTCTTC. It encodes CASMVSSGRDEQFF.

The chain has TRBV5-4 and TRBJ2-7; TRBD2 matches 12 bases. The CDR3 length is 16 residues. Germline assignment: CDR1 SGHNT and CDR2 YYREEE (reference sequence). V lost 3 bases and J lost 5; bases outside the gene matches: 9. The CDR3 here is CASSYGLAGRVDEQYF. The CDR3 DNA sequence: TGTGCCAGCAGCTACGGACTAGCGGGGCGTGTGGACGAGCAGTACTTC.

This sequence joins TRBV7-9 and TRBJ2-2; 11 bases are shared with TRBD1. Germline assignment: CDR1 SEHNR and CDR2 FQNEAQ (reference sequence). The junction had 9 bases not matched to a gene; V was cut back by 5 bases and J by 7 bases. The CDR3 is 16 residues long. The chain's CDR3 is CASSTGQGEWHGELFF. CDR3 coding DNA: TGTGCCAGCAGCACGGGACAGGGGGAATGGCACGGGGAGCTGTTTTTT.

The chain couples TRBV15 to TRBJ2-6, with a tentative D call TRBD2 (6 bases). The CDR3 sequence is 15 residues long. Germline CDR1 and CDR2: LNHNV and YYDKDF (reference sequence). Trimming stripped 4 bases from V and 4 bases from J, with 11 bases between. Here the CDR3 reads CATSTTSSGANVLTF. CDR3 sequence (DNA): TGTGCCACCAGCACGACTAGTTCCGGGGCCAACGTCCTGACTTTC.

The chain combines TRBV7-9 with TRBJ1-1; D perhaps matches TRBD1 (6 bases). V lost 2 bases and J lost 4, with 11 bases in between. The germline gives CDR1 SEHNR, CDR2 FQNEAQ (reference sequence). This CDR3 contains 14 residues. The CDR3 nucleotides read TGTGCCAGCAGCTTACGGGGGGCGCCCACTGAAGCTTTCTTT. Translated: CASSLRGAPTEAFF.

Within the sample, this clone is medium-sized. The chain carries TRBV6-4 and TRBJ2-3, with 10 bases identical to TRBD2. Germline V gives CDR1 MRHNA, CDR2 SNTAGT. V lost 2 bases, J lost 2 bases, and 1 base stayed unmatched. CDR3 length equals 15 residues. The CDR3 DNA reads as TGTGCCAGCAGTGACAGCGGGGGGGCCACAGATACGCAGTATTTT. Protein sequence: CASSDSGGATDTQYF.

The DNA for the CDR3 is TGTGCCTGGAGTCTCGGACTAGCGGGAGCGGAGACCCAGTACTTC. It translates to CAWSLGLAGAETQYF. V gene TRBV30 combines with J gene TRBJ2-5; 13 bases match TRBD2. There are 15 residues in the CDR3. Trimming removed 2 bases from V and 5 bases from J; junction bases left unmatched: 5. Germline CDR1 is GTSNPN and CDR2 is SVGIG (reference sequence).

The chain uses TRBV4-1 and TRBJ2-1; the match to TRBD2 covers 13 bases. Germline lookup yields CDR1 MGHRA and CDR2 YSYEKL. This CDR3 spans 15 amino acids. V was clipped by 5 bases and J by 9 bases; unmatched bases: 7. CDR3 sequence (DNA): TGCGCCAGCAGCTACGGGACTAGCGGGAATAGTGAGCAGTTCTTC. Translated, it gives CASSYGTSGNSEQFF.

The J gene is TRBJ1-4, the V gene TRBV29-1; 7 bases are a match to TRBD1. The germline gives CDR1 SQVTM, CDR2 ANQGSEA. The CDR3 runs 12 residues. V lost 8 bases, J lost 13 bases, and 13 bases stayed unmatched. The CDR3 region is CSFRGSSQVLFF. The DNA of the CDR3 is TGCAGCTTCAGGGGGTCGTCTCAAGTACTGTTTTTT.

CDR3 residues: CASSASYEQYF. The DNA for the CDR3 is TGTGCCAGCAGCGCTTCCTACGAGCAGTACTTC. The chain is built from TRBV7-9 and TRBJ2-7, with D hard to call. The CDR3 loop spans 11 amino acids. V lost 5 bases, J lost 1 base, and 3 bases lay in between. Germline V gives CDR1 SEHNR, CDR2 FQNEAQ (reference sequence). The full variable domain, completed using reference TRBV7-9 and TRBJ2-7, is DTGVSQNPRHKITKRGQNVTFRCDPISEHNRLYWYRQTLGQGPEFLTYFQNEAQLEKSRLLSDRFSAERPKGSFSTLEIQRTEQGDSAMYLCASSASYEQYFGPGTRLTVT.

The V gene is TRBV9, the J gene TRBJ1-4, with TRBD1 identical over 7 bases. Germline V gives CDR1 SGDLS, CDR2 YYNGEE. This CDR3 has 16 amino acids. Unmatched junction bases numbered 8, after V lost 4 bases and J lost 2 bases. The CDR3 region has the DNA TGTGCCAGCAGCCCTCTAGGGGGCATGACTAATGAAAAACTGTTTTTT. Amino acids: CASSPLGGMTNEKLFF. The full variable domain, rest sourced from reference TRBV9 and TRBJ1-4, is DSGVTQTPKHLITATGQRVTLRCSPRSGDLSVYWYQQSLDQGLQFLIQYYNGEERAKGNILERFSAQQFPDLHSELNLSSLELGDSALYFCASSPLGGMTNEKLFFGSGTQLSVL.

V and J are TRBV18 and TRBJ1-1; D is unresolved. Germline V gene data show CDR1 as KGHSH and CDR2 as LQKENI. This CDR3 region has 14 residues. Trimming shortened V by 4 bases and J by 2 bases, and 11 bases separated the two germline ends. CDR3 protein: CASSLLEINTEAFF. CDR3 nucleotide sequence: TGTGCCAGCTCACTACTGGAGATTAACACTGAAGCTTTCTTT. The full variable domain, in which reference TRBV18 and TRBJ1-1 provide the parts outside the CDR3, is NAGVMQNPRHLVRRRGQEARLRCSPMKGHSHVYWYRQLPEEGLKFMVYLQKENIIDESGMPKERFSAEFPKEGPSILRIQQVVRGDSAAYFCASSLLEINTEAFFGQGTRLTVV.

This sequence joins TRBV19 and TRBJ1-1; a weak D match, TRBD1 (5 bases). V was clipped by 1 base and J by 11 bases, with 14 bases between them. Germline values: CDR1 LNHDA, CDR2 SQIVND (reference sequence). The CDR3 runs 13 residues. The CDR3 sequence is CASSIVGQNDAFF. The CDR3 DNA reads as TGTGCCAGTAGTATAGTGGGGCAGAATGACGCTTTCTTT.

V is TRBV5-1 and J is TRBJ1-1; 7 bases are shared with TRBD1. After removal of 2 bases from V and 7 bases from J, the junction contained 5 bases not matched to a gene. The CDR3 contains 13 residues. CDR1 and CDR2 from the germline V gene are SGHRS and YFSETQ. The CDR3 nucleotides are TGCGCCAGCAGCTTCACGACAGGGAATGAAGCTTTCTTT. Amino acids: CASSFTTGNEAFF.

A note on this clone: Other DNA sequences from this sample encode an identical CDR3 as well. The genes are TRBV7-3 and TRBJ1-1, with D maybe TRBD1 (6 bases). The germline V and J ends were trimmed by 4 bases and 1 base, with 7 bases remaining between them. Germline loops: CDR1 SGHTA, CDR2 FQGTGA. The CDR3 is made up of 13 amino acids. In DNA, the CDR3 is TGTGCCAGCAGCTCGGGACAGAACACTGAAGCTTTCTTT. Its protein is CASSSGQNTEAFF.

The chain has TRBV7-2 and TRBJ1-2; D is possibly TRBD1 (5 bases). Deletions cut 7 bases from V and 8 bases from J, with 14 bases between. The CDR3 covers 12 residues. Germline CDR1 is SGHTA and CDR2 is FQGNSA. CDR3 in DNA: TGTGCCAGCACAGACAGCTTTTGGGGCTACACCTTC. Its translation: CASTDSFWGYTF.

The V gene is TRBV28, the J gene TRBJ2-7; a possible D gene is TRBD1 (7 bases). The CDR3 consists of 15 residues. Trimming left V 4 bases short and J 3 bases short, with 16 bases between. CDR1 and CDR2 from the germline V gene are MDHEN and SYDVKM. CDR3 in DNA: TGTGCCAGCAGTTCCAGGAGGGGGCGAGACTACGAGCAGTACTTC. This codes for CASSSRRGRDYEQYF.

This sequence joins TRBV5-1 and TRBJ2-7; either TRBD1 or TRBD2 may fit D (5 bases each). CDR3 length: 15 residues. Germline V gene sequence: CDR1 SGHRS, CDR2 YFSETQ. Trimming took 4 bases from V and 3 from J, leaving 17 bases between them. CDR3 sequence: CASSHGDGGYYEQYF. The CDR3 DNA reads as TGCGCCAGCAGCCACGGGGACGGAGGATACTACGAGCAGTACTTC.

The V and J genes are TRBV6-6 and TRBJ2-7; a weak D match, TRBD1 (5 bases). Germline CDR1 reads MNHNY; CDR2 reads SVGAGI (reference sequence). The CDR3 runs to 14 residues. V shed 7 bases and J shed 2 bases, with 15 bases lying between them. The CDR3 spells CASIEDSYTYEQYF. CDR3 DNA: TGTGCCAGCATCGAAGACAGTTATACCTACGAGCAGTACTTC.